This T cell receptor beta chain was sequenced for a study of blood T cell repertoires in COVID-19. The authors' processing: Amplified reference gene primers provided the basis for estimating nucleated cell counts. The protocol was immunoSEQ multiplex PCR, while the TCRdb copy is restricted to in-frame clones and leaves out a portion. The DNA gave D and trimming, while V, J and clone size come from that table. The sample lists about 400,000 clones; 87% were seen once. In germline, CDR1 is MNHEY, CDR2 SVGAGI. With 7 bases removed from V and 1 base from J, the gap between germline ends came to 13 bases. The CDR3 sequence is 14 residues long. This clone occurred a few times. Participant reports of clinical history set cohort assignment. Recovered participants had two consecutive negative NP/OP PCR tests, healthcare professional clearance, or symptom resolution.

The sample was PBMCs or T cells enriched from blood (not recorded which). The sequence came from a woman aged 45-60 years who had recovered from COVID-19. The V gene is TRBV6-5, the J gene TRBJ1-1; D is unclear. The chain's CDR3 is CASNRQLKNTEAFF. DNA of the CDR3: TGTGCCAGCAACAGACAATTAAAGAACACTGAAGCTTTCTTT.